This TCR beta chain originates from a study of shared clonotypes between healthy human individuals. Study as a whole: Serving as donors were two women and a few men, whose ages spanned 18 to 49. Points from the study as a whole: The study generally estimated greater richness for naive than memory subsets. When naive CD4 clonotypes were compared across several donors, around 5% were shared.

V lost 2 bases and J 2 bases, leaving 7 bases between the germline ends. Germline loops: CDR1 LNHDA, CDR2 SQIVND (reference sequence). The CDR3 spans 13 residues. For this clone: Its target is not known. Other nucleotide sequences in the sample specify the same CDR3.

Genomic DNA of each subset was evenly split across several immunoSEQ plates. Sequenced by immunoSEQ multiplex PCR; TCRdb stores in-frame clones only, minus some. Counted here are about 2 million clones, around 96% occurring once; the ten biggest clones make up 0.9% to 1.3%. Terminally differentiated effector memory CD45RA+ cells were excluded by CCR7 positive selection of CD45RO-negative cells. The sequenced sample was naive CD8+ T cells sorted from blood. The J gene is TRBJ2-7, the V gene TRBV19; D is uncertain. This TCR came from a man aged 18 to 29 in good health. The CDR3 region has the DNA TGTGCCAGTAGTATACGCGATACCTACGAGCAGTACTTC. It is translated as CASSIRDTYEQYF.